This is a list of T cell receptor beta chains from one sample in a study of T cell responses to AZD1222 COVID-19 vaccine. Sequenced by immunoSEQ multiplex PCR; TCRdb stores in-frame clones only, minus some. This table has about 130,000 clones, approximately 94% appearing once. The sample here was peripheral blood, taken on day 0 of AZD1222 vaccination. Receptors were obtained from an adult in good health. Each CDR3 is given with its conserved first and last residue. Each record gives: D gene, clone size, J gene, V gene, CDR3 protein, CDR3 DNA. D genes are given only for firm matches. A clone size is listed for some rows: how often the clone was seen (once, few, many), or a class if it is expanded.

NA	NA	TRBJ2-1	TRBV2	CASKTESSYNEQFF	TGTGCCAGCAAGACAGAGAGCTCCTACAATGAGCAGTTCTTC
NA	NA	TRBJ2-5	TRBV24-1	CATSVSRANGAQYF	TGTGCCACCAGTGTTAGCAGGGCCAACGGGGCCCAGTACTTC
NA	NA	TRBJ2-7	TRBV5-8	CASRSPGRNFEQYF	TGTGCCAGCAGGTCTCCGGGACGGAATTTCGAGCAGTACTTC
NA	NA	TRBJ1-1	TRBV7-2	CASSFGAGNTEAFF	TGTGCCAGCAGCTTCGGAGCTGGGAACACTGAAGCTTTCTTT
NA	NA	TRBJ2-3	TRBV7-7	CASSLGRGTDTQYF	TGTGCCAGCAGCTTAGGCCGGGGCACAGATACGCAGTATTTT
NA	NA	TRBJ1-5	TRBV10-3	CAISESIGLGDQPQHF	TGTGCCATCAGTGAGTCGATAGGCTTGGGGGATCAGCCCCAGCATTTT
TRBD2	NA	TRBJ2-5	TRBV5-1	CASSSTSLAGGPETQYF	TGCGCCAGCAGCTCGACTTCACTAGCGGGAGGCCCAGAGACCCAGTACTTC
NA	NA	TRBJ2-3	TRBV6-4	CASSVSLTDTQYF	TGTGCCAGCAGCGTTTCCCTCACAGATACGCAGTATTTT
TRBD2	once	TRBJ2-3	TRBV5-1	CASSFGLAGTDTQYF	TGCGCCAGCAGCTTCGGACTAGCGGGGACAGATACGCAGTATTTT
TRBD1	once	TRBJ1-2	TRBV12-3/TRBV12-4	CASSLTGDYGYTF	TGTGCCAGCAGTTTGACAGGGGACTATGGCTACACCTTC
NA	NA	TRBJ1-6	TRBV28	CASSQGMSGSPLHF	TGTGCCAGCAGCCAGGGGATGTCGGGTTCACCCCTCCACTTT
NA	NA	TRBJ1-2	TRBV4-1	CASSQAPGLGYTF	TGCGCCAGCAGCCAAGCCCCAGGCCTAGGCTACACCTTC
TRBD1	NA	TRBJ1-2	TRBV28	CASSHGQANYGYTF	TGTGCCAGCAGTCATGGACAGGCGAACTATGGCTACACCTTC
TRBD2	NA	TRBJ2-7	TRBV11-2	CASSLGSSGRNEQYF	TGTGCCAGCAGCTTAGGATCTAGCGGGAGAAACGAGCAGTACTTC
NA	NA	TRBJ1-4	TRBV4-3	CASSQDYEKLFF	TGCGCCAGCAGCCAAGATTACGAAAAACTGTTTTTT
TRBD1	NA	TRBJ1-4	TRBV18	CASSPQRGREKLFF	TGTGCCAGCTCACCACAGAGGGGGCGGGAAAAACTGTTTTTT
NA	NA	TRBJ1-6	TRBV28	CASSTIAANSPLHF	TGTGCCAGCAGCACAATCGCAGCGAACTCACCCCTCCACTTT
TRBD2	NA	TRBJ2-5	TRBV7-3	CASSSRGGAYQETQYF	TGTGCCAGCAGCTCCCGCGGGGGAGCGTACCAAGAGACCCAGTACTTC
TRBD1	once	TRBJ1-1	TRBV29-1	CSARQGANTEAFF	TGCAGCGCCAGACAGGGGGCGAACACTGAAGCTTTCTTT
NA	NA	TRBJ2-7	TRBV5-6	CASSPLGGGAYEQYF	TGTGCCAGCAGCCCCCTAGGTGGAGGGGCTTACGAGCAGTACTTC
TRBD2	NA	TRBJ2-7	TRBV28	CASSLPGLAGSIF	TGTGCCAGCAGTTTACCGGGACTAGCGGGTTCAATTTTC
NA	NA	TRBJ2-7	TRBV9	CASSVGTSISYEQYF	TGTGCCAGCAGCGTCGGTACTAGCATCTCCTACGAGCAGTACTTC
TRBD1	NA	TRBJ1-1	TRBV28	CASSRHRGGTEAFF	TGTGCCAGCAGTCGGCACAGGGGTGGGACTGAAGCTTTCTTT
NA	NA	TRBJ2-2	TRBV29-1	CSARALGASGELFF	TGCAGCGCCCGAGCTTTGGGGGCTAGCGGGGAGCTGTTTTTT
NA	NA	TRBJ2-7	TRBV5-1	CASSLGMGTQTRYEQYF	TGCGCCAGCAGCTTGGGGATGGGCACCCAAACCAGGTACGAGCAGTACTTC
TRBD2	NA	TRBJ2-7	TRBV10-3	CAISDTSGTGEQYF	TGTGCCATCAGTGATACTAGCGGGACGGGGGAGCAGTACTTC
TRBD1	NA	TRBJ1-2	TRBV27	CASSTDRGDGYTF	TGTGCCAGCAGTACAGACAGGGGCGACGGCTACACCTTC
NA	NA	TRBJ1-2	TRBV9	CASSVQPLGGYTF	TGTGCCAGCAGCGTCCAACCCCTGGGTGGCTACACCTTC
TRBD1	NA	TRBJ2-7	TRBV30	CAWSVGDRDEQYF	TGTGCCTGGAGTGTAGGGGACAGGGACGAGCAGTACTTC
TRBD2	NA	TRBJ2-5	TRBV7-7	CASSLGTSGGAGGETQYF	TGTGCCAGCAGCTTAGGAACTAGCGGGGGTGCGGGCGGGGAGACCCAGTACTTC
NA	NA	TRBJ2-7	TRBV4-1	CASSQVGGLEQYF	TGCGCCAGCAGCCAAGTGGGAGGCTTAGAGCAGTACTTC
NA	NA	TRBJ2-3	TRBV5-4	CASSLTRSDTQYF	TGTGCCAGCAGCTTGACGAGATCCGATACGCAGTATTTT
NA	NA	TRBJ2-5	TRBV15	CATSRDLRGHPQETQYF	TGTGCCACCAGCAGAGATTTAAGGGGACATCCACAAGAGACCCAGTACTTC
NA	NA	TRBJ1-5	TRBV28	CASIPGQGLNQPQHF	TGTGCCAGCATCCCCGGGCAGGGGTTAAATCAGCCCCAGCATTTT
TRBD2	few	TRBJ2-7	TRBV5-1	CASSLGTSGTYEQYF	TGCGCCAGCAGCTTGGGGACTAGCGGGACCTACGAGCAGTACTTC
NA	NA	TRBJ1-5	TRBV24-1	CATSDSYQPQHF	TGTGCCACCAGTGATTCTTATCAGCCCCAGCATTTT
NA	NA	TRBJ1-1	TRBV19	CASSIVGRYTEAFF	TGTGCCAGTAGTATTGTGGGCAGGTACACTGAAGCTTTCTTT
NA	NA	TRBJ2-1	TRBV7-2	CASRGGGSYNEQFF	TGTGCCAGCAGGGGTGGGGGGTCCTACAATGAGCAGTTCTTC
TRBD1	NA	TRBJ2-1	TRBV7-3	CASSKQGQAINNEQFF	TGTGCCAGCAGCAAACAGGGACAGGCCATAAACAATGAGCAGTTCTTC
NA	NA	TRBJ1-1	TRBV4-2	CASSQGGTSVAFF	TGTGCCAGCAGCCAAGGAGGGACCTCTGTAGCTTTCTTT
NA	NA	TRBJ2-7	TRBV5-8	CASMAKAGSSYEQYF	TGTGCCAGCATGGCGAAGGCAGGGAGCTCCTACGAGCAGTACTTC
NA	once	TRBJ2-3	TRBV21-1	CASSKLSLAKRIAGNPSTDTQYF	TGTGCCAGCAGCAAATTATCCCTTGCCAAACGAATAGCGGGGAACCCTAGCACAGATACGCAGTATTTT
NA	NA	TRBJ1-1	TRBV15	CATSRDSGTGPSGTEAFF	TGTGCCACCAGCAGAGATTCGGGCACAGGCCCATCGGGTACTGAAGCTTTCTTT
TRBD1	NA	TRBJ1-2	TRBV9	CASSGTGLGVYGYTF	TGTGCCAGCAGCGGGACAGGGCTGGGGGTGTATGGCTACACCTTC
TRBD2	once	TRBJ2-1	TRBV7-2	CASSLLPGLAGGNEQFF	TGTGCCAGCAGCTTACTACCGGGACTAGCGGGGGGCAATGAGCAGTTCTTC
NA	NA	TRBJ1-6	TRBV5-8	CASSQAVGGANSPLHF	TGTGCCAGCAGCCAGGCGGTTGGGGGGGCAAATTCACCCCTCCACTTT
NA	NA	TRBJ1-2	TRBV4-1	CASSQGSPGGYGYTF	TGCGCCAGCAGCCAAGGGAGTCCCGGGGGCTATGGCTACACCTTC
NA	NA	TRBJ2-7	TRBV5-4	CASSSFSNEQYF	TGTGCCAGCAGCTCCTTTTCAAACGAGCAGTACTTC
NA	NA	TRBJ1-3	TRBV25-1	CASSEGSAGAGNTIYF	TGTGCCAGCAGTGAAGGTTCGGCAGGGGCTGGAAACACCATATATTTT
TRBD2	NA	TRBJ2-1	TRBV7-9	CASSPAGGRYNEQFF	TGTGCCAGCAGCCCAGCGGGAGGGCGATACAATGAGCAGTTCTTC
NA	NA	TRBJ1-4	TRBV6-5	CASGGAQATNEKLFF	TGTGCCAGCGGGGGGGCCCAGGCAACTAATGAAAAACTGTTTTTT
NA	NA	TRBJ1-6	TRBV5-1	CASSLDMVNSPLHF	TGCGCCAGCAGCTTGGACATGGTGAATTCACCCCTCCACTTT
TRBD1	NA	TRBJ1-2	TRBV2	CASSEALQGDGYTF	TGTGCCAGCAGTGAAGCGCTTCAGGGGGATGGCTACACCTTC
NA	NA	TRBJ1-4	TRBV30	CAWGAGSNEKLFF	TGTGCCTGGGGGGCAGGGTCAAATGAAAAACTGTTTTTT
NA	NA	TRBJ1-5	TRBV28	CASSTGIIFNQPQHF	TGTGCCAGCAGCACCGGGATTATCTTTAATCAGCCCCAGCATTTT